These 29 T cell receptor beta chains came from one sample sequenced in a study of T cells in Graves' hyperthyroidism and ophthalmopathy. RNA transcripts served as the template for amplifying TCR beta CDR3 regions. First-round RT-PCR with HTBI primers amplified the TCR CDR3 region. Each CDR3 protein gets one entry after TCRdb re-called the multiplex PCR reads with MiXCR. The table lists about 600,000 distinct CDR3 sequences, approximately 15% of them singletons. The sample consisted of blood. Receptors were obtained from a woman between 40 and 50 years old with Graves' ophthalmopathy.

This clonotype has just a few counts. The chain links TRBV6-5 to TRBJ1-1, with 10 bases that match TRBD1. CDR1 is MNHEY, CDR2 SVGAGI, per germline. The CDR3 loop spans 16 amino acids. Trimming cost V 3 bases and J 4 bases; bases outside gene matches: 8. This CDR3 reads CASSYRTGGKGTEAFF. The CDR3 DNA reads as TGTGCCAGCAGTTATAGGACAGGGGGAAAGGGCACTGAAGCTTTCTTT.

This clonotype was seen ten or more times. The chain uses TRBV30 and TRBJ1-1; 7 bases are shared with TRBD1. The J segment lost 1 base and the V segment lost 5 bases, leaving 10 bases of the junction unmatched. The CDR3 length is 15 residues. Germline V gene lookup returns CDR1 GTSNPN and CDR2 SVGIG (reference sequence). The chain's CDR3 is CAWVSTGLRNTEAFF. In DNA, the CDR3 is TGTGCCTGGGTATCGACAGGGCTCCGGAACACTGAAGCTTTCTTT.

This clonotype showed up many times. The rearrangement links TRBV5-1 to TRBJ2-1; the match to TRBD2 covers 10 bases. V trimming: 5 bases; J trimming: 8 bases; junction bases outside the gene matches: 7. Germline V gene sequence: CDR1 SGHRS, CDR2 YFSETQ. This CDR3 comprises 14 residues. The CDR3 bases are TGCGCCAGCAGTAGCGGGAGGTCCGGAGATGAGCAGTTCTTC. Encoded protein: CASSSGRSGDEQFF.

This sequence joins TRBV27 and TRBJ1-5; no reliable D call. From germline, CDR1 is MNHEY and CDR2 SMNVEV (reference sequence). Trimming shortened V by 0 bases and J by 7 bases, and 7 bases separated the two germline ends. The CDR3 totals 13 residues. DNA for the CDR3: TGTGCCAGCAGTTTATCGTTCAGGCAGCCCCAGCATTTT. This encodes CASSLSFRQPQHF.

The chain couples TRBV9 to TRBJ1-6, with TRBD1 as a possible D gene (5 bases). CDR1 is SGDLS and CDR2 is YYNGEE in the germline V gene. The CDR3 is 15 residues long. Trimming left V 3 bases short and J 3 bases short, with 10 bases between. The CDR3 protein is CASSAQGGYNSPLHF. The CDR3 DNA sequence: TGTGCCAGCAGCGCTCAGGGAGGCTATAATTCACCCCTCCACTTT.

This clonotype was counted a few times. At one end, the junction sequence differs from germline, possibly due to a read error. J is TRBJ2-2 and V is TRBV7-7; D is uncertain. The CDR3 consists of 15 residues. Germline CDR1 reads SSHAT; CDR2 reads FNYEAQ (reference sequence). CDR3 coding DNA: TGTGCTAGCAAACCCGGACCGTCGAACACCGGGGAGCTGTTTTTT. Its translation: CASKPGPSNTGELFF.

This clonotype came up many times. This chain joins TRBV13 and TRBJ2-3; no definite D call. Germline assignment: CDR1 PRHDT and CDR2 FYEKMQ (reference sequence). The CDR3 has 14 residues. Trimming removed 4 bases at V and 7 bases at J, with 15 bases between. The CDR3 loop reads CASSSPSPRNTQYF. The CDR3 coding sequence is TGTGCCAGCAGCTCACCGTCCCCCCGGAATACGCAGTATTTT.

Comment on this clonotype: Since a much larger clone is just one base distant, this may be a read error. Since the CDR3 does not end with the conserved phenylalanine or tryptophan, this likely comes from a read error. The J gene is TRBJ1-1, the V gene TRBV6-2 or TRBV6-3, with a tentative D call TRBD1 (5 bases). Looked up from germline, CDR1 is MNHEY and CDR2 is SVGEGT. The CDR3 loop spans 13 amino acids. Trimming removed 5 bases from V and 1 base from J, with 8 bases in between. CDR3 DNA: TGTGCCAGCAGTGGGGGAGCGAACACTGAAGCTTTCCTT. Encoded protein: CASSGGANTEAFL.

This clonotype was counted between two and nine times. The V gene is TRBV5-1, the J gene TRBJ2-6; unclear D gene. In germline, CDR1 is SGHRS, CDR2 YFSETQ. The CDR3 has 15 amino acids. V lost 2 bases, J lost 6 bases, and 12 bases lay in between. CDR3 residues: CASSFEVTTANVLTF. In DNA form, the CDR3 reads TGCGCCAGCAGCTTTGAGGTCACCACGGCCAACGTCCTGACTTTC.

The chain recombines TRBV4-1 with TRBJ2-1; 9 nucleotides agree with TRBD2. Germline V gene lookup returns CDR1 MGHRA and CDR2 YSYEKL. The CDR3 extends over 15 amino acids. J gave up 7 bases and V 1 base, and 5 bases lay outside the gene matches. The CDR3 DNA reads TGCGCCAGCAGCCAAGTTAGCGGGAGTAATAATGAGCAGTTCTTC. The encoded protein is CASSQVSGSNNEQFF.

The CDR3 bases are TGCGCCAGCAGCTTCATGGACAGGGCCTATGGCTACACCTTC. As protein: CASSFMDRAYGYTF. This sequence joins TRBV5-1 and TRBJ1-2, with 8 bases that match TRBD1. The CDR3 extends over 14 amino acids. V lost 2 bases and J lost 4; bases outside the gene matches: 4. Per the germline V gene, CDR1 is SGHRS and CDR2 is YFSETQ.

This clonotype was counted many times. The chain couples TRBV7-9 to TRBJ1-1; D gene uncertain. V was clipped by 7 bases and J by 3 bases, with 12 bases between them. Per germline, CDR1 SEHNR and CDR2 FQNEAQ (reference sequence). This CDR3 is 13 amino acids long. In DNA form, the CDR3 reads TGTGCCAGCAACCCGGGCCCCGACACTGAAGCTTTCTTT. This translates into CASNPGPDTEAFF.

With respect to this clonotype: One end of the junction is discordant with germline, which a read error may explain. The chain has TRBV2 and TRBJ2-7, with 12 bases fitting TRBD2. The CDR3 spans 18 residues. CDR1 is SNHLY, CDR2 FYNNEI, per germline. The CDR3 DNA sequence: TGTGCCAGCAGTGAGACCCCGCTGACTAGCGGGAGTTCCTACGAGCAGTGCTTC. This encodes CASSETPLTSGSSYEQCF.

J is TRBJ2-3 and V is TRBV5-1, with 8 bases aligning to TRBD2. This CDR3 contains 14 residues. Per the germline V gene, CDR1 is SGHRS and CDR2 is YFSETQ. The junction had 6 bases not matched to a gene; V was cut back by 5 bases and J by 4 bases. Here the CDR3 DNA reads TGCGCCAGCAGACGGGGGGGCCGCGCAGATACGCAGTATTTT. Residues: CASRRGGRADTQYF.

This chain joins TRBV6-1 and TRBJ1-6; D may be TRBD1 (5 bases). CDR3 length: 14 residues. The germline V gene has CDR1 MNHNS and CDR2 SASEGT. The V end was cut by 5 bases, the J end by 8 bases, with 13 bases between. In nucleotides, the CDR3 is TGTGCCAGCAGTCCCAGGGTCGAGGATTCACCCCTCCACTTT. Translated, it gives CASSPRVEDSPLHF.

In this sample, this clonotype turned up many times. CDR3 residues: CASSLAGGRAFF. CDR3 bases: TGCGCCAGCAGCTTGGCCGGGGGACGCGCTTTCTTT. This chain joins TRBV5-1 and TRBJ1-1, with a tentative D call TRBD1 (5 bases). Germline V gives CDR1 SGHRS, CDR2 YFSETQ. There are 12 residues in the CDR3. The V gene lost 0 bases and the J gene lost 11 bases, with 11 bases spanning the gap.

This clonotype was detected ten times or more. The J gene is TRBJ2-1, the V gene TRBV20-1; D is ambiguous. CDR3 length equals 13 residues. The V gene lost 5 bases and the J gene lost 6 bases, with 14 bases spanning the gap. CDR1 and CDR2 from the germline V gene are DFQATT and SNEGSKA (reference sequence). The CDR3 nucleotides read TGCAGTGCTCCCCTACGGAACGGCAATGAGCAGTTCTTC. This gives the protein CSAPLRNGNEQFF.

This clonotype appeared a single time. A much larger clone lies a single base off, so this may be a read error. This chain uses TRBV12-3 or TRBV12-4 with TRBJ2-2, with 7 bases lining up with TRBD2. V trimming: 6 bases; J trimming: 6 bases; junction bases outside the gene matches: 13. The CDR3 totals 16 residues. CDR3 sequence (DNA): TGTGCCAGCAGGACAGCGGGAAGTTCGGGCCCCGGGGAGCTGTTTTTT. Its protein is CASRTAGSSGPGELFF.

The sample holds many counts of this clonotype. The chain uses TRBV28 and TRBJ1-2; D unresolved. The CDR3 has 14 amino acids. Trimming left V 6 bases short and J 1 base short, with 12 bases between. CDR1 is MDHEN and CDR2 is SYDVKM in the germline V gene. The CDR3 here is CASRRQPLNYGYTF. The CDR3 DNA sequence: TGTGCCAGCAGAAGACAACCACTTAACTATGGCTACACCTTC.

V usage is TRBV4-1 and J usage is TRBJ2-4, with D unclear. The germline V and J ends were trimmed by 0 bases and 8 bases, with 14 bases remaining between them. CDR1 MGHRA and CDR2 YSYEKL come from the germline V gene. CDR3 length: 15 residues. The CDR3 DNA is TGCGCCAGCAGCCAAGAAAGGTCCCTCGCGGACATTCAGTACTTC. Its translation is CASSQERSLADIQYF.

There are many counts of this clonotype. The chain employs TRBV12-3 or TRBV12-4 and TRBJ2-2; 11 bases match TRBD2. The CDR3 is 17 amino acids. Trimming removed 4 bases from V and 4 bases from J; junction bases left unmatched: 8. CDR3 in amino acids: CASSSSPLAGVTGELFF. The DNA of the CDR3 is TGTGCCAGCAGTTCTTCCCCACTAGCGGGAGTCACCGGGGAGCTGTTTTTT.

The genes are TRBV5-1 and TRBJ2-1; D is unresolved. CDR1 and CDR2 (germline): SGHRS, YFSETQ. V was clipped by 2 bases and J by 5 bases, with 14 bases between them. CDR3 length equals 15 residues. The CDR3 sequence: CASSFGIRQDNEQFF. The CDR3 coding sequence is TGCGCCAGCAGCTTTGGCATACGGCAGGACAATGAGCAGTTCTTC.

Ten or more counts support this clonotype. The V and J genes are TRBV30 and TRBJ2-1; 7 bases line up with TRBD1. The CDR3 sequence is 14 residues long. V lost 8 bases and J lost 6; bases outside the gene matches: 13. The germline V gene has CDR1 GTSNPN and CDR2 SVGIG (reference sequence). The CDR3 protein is CARGGVRSSNEQFF. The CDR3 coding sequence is TGTGCCCGAGGGGGCGTACGTTCAAGCAATGAGCAGTTCTTC.

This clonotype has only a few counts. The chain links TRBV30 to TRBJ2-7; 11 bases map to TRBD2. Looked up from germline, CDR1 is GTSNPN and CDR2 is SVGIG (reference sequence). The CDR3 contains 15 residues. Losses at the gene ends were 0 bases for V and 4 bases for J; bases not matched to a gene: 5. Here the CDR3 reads CAWSVTSGKKYEQYF. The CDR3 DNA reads TGTGCCTGGAGTGTGACTAGCGGGAAAAAGTACGAGCAGTACTTC.

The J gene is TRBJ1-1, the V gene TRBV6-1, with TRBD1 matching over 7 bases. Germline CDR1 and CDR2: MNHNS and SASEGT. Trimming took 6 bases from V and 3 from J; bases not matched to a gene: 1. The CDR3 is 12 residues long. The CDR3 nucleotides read TGTGCCAGCAGACAGGGGTACACTGAAGCTTTCTTT. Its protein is CASRQGYTEAFF.

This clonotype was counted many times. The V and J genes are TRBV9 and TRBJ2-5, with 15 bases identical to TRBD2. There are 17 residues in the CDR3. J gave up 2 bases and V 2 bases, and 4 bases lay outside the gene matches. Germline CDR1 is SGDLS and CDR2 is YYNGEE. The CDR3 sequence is CASSVGLAGGGQETQYF. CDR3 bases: TGTGCCAGCAGCGTGGGACTAGCGGGGGGTGGACAAGAGACCCAGTACTTC.

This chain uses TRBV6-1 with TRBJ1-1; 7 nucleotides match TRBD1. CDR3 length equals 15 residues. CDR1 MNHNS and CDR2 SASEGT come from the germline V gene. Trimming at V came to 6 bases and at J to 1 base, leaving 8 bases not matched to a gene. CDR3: CASRVTGRGNTEAFF. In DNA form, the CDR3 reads TGTGCCAGCAGGGTGACAGGGAGGGGGAACACTGAAGCTTTCTTT.

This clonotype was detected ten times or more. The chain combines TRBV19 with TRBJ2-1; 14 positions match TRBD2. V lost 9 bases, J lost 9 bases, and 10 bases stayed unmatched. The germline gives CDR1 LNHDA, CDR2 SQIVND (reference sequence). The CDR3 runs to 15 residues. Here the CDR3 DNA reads TGTGCCAGCAGCTCCCCGGGACTAGCGGGAGTTGAGCAGTTCTTC. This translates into CASSSPGLAGVEQFF.

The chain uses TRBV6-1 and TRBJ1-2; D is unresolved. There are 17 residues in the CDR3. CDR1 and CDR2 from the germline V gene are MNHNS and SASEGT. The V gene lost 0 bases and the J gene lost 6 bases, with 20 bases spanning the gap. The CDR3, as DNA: TGTGCCAGCAGTGAAGCGCTGCAAGTGGGAGGGAAGGATGGCTACACCTTC. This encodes CASSEALQVGGKDGYTF.